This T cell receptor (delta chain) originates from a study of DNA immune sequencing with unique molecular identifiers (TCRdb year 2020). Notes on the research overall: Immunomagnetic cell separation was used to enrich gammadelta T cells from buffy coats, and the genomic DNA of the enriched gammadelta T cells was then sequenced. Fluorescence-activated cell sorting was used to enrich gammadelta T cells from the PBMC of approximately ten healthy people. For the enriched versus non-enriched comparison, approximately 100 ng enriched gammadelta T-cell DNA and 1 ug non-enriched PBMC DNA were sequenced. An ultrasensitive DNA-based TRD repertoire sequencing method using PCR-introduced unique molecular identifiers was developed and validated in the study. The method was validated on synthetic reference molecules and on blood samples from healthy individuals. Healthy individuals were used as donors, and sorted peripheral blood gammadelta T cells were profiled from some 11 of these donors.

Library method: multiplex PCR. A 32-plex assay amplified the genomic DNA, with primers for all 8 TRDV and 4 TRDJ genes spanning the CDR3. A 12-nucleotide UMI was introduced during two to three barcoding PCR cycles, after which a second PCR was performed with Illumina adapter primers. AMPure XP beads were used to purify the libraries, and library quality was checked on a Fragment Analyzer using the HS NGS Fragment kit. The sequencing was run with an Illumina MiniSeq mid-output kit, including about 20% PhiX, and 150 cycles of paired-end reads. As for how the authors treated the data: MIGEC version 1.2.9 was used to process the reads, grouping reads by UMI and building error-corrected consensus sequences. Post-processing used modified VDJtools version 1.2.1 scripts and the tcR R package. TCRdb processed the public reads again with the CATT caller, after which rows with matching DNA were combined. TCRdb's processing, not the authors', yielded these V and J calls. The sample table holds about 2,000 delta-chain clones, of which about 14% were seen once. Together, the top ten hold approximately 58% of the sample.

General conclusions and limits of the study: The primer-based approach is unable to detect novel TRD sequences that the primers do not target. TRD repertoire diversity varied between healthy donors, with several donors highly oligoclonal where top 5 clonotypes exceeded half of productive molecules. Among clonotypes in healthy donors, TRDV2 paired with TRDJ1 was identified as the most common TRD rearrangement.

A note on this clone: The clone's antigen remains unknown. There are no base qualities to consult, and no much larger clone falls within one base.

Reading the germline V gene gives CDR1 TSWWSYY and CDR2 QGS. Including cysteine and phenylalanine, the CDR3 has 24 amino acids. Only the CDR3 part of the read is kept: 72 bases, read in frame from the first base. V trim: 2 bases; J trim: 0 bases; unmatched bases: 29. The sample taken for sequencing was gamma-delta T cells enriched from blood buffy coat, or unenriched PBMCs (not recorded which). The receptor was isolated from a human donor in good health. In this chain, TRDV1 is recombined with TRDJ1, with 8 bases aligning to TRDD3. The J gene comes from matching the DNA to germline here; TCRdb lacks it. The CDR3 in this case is CALGEEGGSAGPQLGALYTDKLIF. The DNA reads TGTGCTCTTGGGGAAGAAGGCGGTTCGGCCGGACCCCAACTGGGGGCCTTGTACACCGATAAACTCATCTTT.